One sample yielded the 25 T cell receptor beta chains listed below, sequenced in a study of yellow fever vaccine responses in identical twins. Each CDR3 protein is one row after TCRdb ran MiXCR on the RT-PCR reads. The table has around 16,000 distinct CDR3 sequences, roughly 80% seen once. The sample in question was T cells from blood (PBMCs), unsorted or a sorted subset (not recorded which), obtained before or after yellow fever vaccination (not recorded which). These receptors came from a woman between 18 and 29 years old who received the yellow fever vaccine.

The rearrangement uses TRBV13 and TRBJ2-3; D is unclear. There are 12 residues in the CDR3. Germline V lookup: CDR1 PRHDT, CDR2 FYEKMQ (reference sequence). Trimming removed 6 bases from V and 3 bases from J, with 7 bases in between. CDR3 DNA: TGTGCCAGCAGGTACACTACAGATACGCAGTATTTT. As protein: CASRYTTDTQYF. The full variable domain, its missing parts supplied by reference TRBV13 and TRBJ2-3, is AAGVIQSPRHLIKEKRETATLKCYPIPRHDTVYWYQQGPGQDPQFLISFYEKMQSDKGSIPDRFSAQQFSDYHSELNMSSLELGDSALYFCASRYTTDTQYFGPGTRLTVL.

The rearrangement uses TRBV24-1 and TRBJ2-7; 9 bases agree with TRBD1. V shed 7 bases, J shed 3 bases, and the junction held 6 bases outside the gene matches. There are 14 residues in the CDR3. The V gene's germline CDR1 is KGHDR and CDR2 SFDVKD. CDR3 residues: CATSWTGANYEQYF. The DNA for the CDR3 is TGTGCCACCAGCTGGACAGGGGCCAACTACGAGCAGTACTTC.

The gene calls are TRBV20-1 and TRBJ2-3; possibly TRBD1 for D (5 bases). Germline values: CDR1 DFQATT, CDR2 SNEGSKA (reference sequence). The CDR3 runs 13 residues. The germline V and J ends were trimmed by 3 bases and 0 bases, with 7 bases remaining between them. The CDR3 nucleotides read TGCAGTGCTAGGACAGTTAGCACAGATACGCAGTATTTT. Its translation is CSARTVSTDTQYF.

Here the CDR3 DNA reads TGCAGTGCGTACAGGGACACAGACACTGAAGCTTTCTTT. It is translated as CSAYRDTDTEAFF. The rearrangement uses TRBV20-1 and TRBJ1-1; TRBD1 might be the D (6 bases). The CDR3 covers 13 residues. CDR1 and CDR2 (germline): DFQATT, SNEGSKA (reference sequence). Trimming took off 6 bases at V and 3 bases at J, with 14 bases between the two ends.

The rearrangement links TRBV5-6 to TRBJ2-7; tentatively, D is TRBD1 (6 bases). Germline loops: CDR1 SGHDT, CDR2 YYEEEE. This CDR3 contains 15 residues. V lost 4 bases to trimming and J lost 5 bases, with 19 bases between them. The CDR3 loop is CASSPIDRPGHEQYF. The CDR3 nucleotides are TGTGCCAGCAGCCCCATCGACAGGCCTGGCCACGAGCAGTACTTC.

The chain couples TRBV6-1 to TRBJ2-7; 7 bases map to TRBD1. Trimming removed 6 bases from V and 3 bases from J; junction bases left unmatched: 5. The CDR3 extends over 13 amino acids. Per germline, CDR1 MNHNS and CDR2 SASEGT. In DNA, the CDR3 is TGTGCCAGCAGGAGGGGGCCCCTCTACGAGCAGTACTTC. Translating it yields CASRRGPLYEQYF.

This clonotype was found once. The V call is TRBV11-3, the J call TRBJ1-1; D ambiguous. This CDR3 comprises 13 residues. Trimming cost V 5 bases and J 0 bases, with 7 bases left between them. The germline CDR1 and CDR2 sequences are SGHNT and YENEEA. The CDR3 bases are TGTGCCAGCAGCATACAGATGAACACTGAAGCTTTCTTT. Amino acids: CASSIQMNTEAFF. The whole variable domain, filled in from reference TRBV11-3 and TRBJ1-1, reads EAGVVQSPRYKIIEKKQPVAFWCNPISGHNTLYWYLQNLGQGPELLIRYENEEAVDDSQLPKDRFSAERLKGVDSTLKIQPAELGDSAVYLCASSIQMNTEAFFGQGTRLTVV.

CDR3 sequence (DNA): TGTGCCAGCAGCCCTGACAGTCCCTACGAGCAGTACTTC. It is translated as CASSPDSPYEQYF. The chain joins TRBV11-1 to TRBJ2-7; possibly TRBD1 for D (5 bases). Deletions cut 5 bases from V and 2 bases from J, with 10 bases between. Looked up from germline, CDR1 is SGHAT and CDR2 is FQDESV (reference sequence). The CDR3 is 13 residues long.

The chain has TRBV10-1 and TRBJ2-7, with 10 nucleotides matching TRBD1. This CDR3 is 17 amino acids long. The trim removed 3 bases at V and 0 bases at J, leaving 8 bases unmatched. Germline CDR1 is WNHNN and CDR2 is SYGVQD (reference sequence). The CDR3 here is CASSDGPGQGTSYEQYF. CDR3 nucleotide sequence: TGCGCCAGCAGTGATGGTCCGGGACAGGGGACCTCCTACGAGCAGTACTTC.

The gene calls are TRBV9 and TRBJ1-4; TRBD1 is a possible D gene (5 bases). Trimming took off 0 bases at V and 12 bases at J, with 15 bases between the two ends. The CDR3 contains 14 residues. Germline lookup yields CDR1 SGDLS and CDR2 YYNGEE. CDR3: CASSVGRDRVELFF. The CDR3 coding sequence is TGTGCCAGCAGCGTAGGCAGGGATAGGGTGGAACTGTTTTTT.

The chain recombines TRBV19 with TRBJ2-1; D not certain. Trimming left V 3 bases short and J 9 bases short, with 9 bases between. CDR3 length: 12 amino acids. Germline CDR1 reads LNHDA; CDR2 reads SQIVND (reference sequence). CDR3 nucleotides: TGTGCCAGTAGTATTACACTCGGTGAGCAGTTCTTC. Its translation is CASSITLGEQFF. Drawing the rest from reference TRBV19 and TRBJ2-1, the complete variable domain is DGGITQSPKYLFRKEGQNVTLSCEQNLNHDAMYWYRQDPGQGLRLIYYSQIVNDFQKGDIAEGYSVSREKKESFPLTVTSAQKNPTAFYLCASSITLGEQFFGPGTRLTVL.

V gene TRBV4-3 combines with J gene TRBJ2-1; D gene unclear. This CDR3 region has 16 residues. V lost 0 bases to trimming and J lost 9 bases, with 18 bases between them. CDR1 LGHNA and CDR2 YSLEER come from the germline V gene. CDR3 protein: CASSQDRASVLGEQFF. The CDR3 nucleotides read TGCGCCAGCAGCCAAGATAGGGCTAGTGTGTTGGGTGAGCAGTTCTTC.

V and J are TRBV11-1 and TRBJ2-7, with D uncertain. The length of the CDR3 is 13 residues. Trimming left V 4 bases short and J 3 bases short, with 10 bases between. Per germline, CDR1 SGHAT and CDR2 FQDESV (reference sequence). DNA for the CDR3: TGTGCCAGCAGCTATGGTTGGAACTACGAGCAGTACTTC. This sequence encodes CASSYGWNYEQYF.

The genes are TRBV11-1 and TRBJ2-5; D may correspond to TRBD1 or TRBD2 (5 bases each). From germline, CDR1 is SGHAT and CDR2 FQDESV (reference sequence). Deletions cut 6 bases from V and 5 bases from J, with 19 bases between. CDR3 size: 15 residues. CDR3 region: CASRGVTAAMETQYF. The CDR3 coding sequence is TGTGCCAGCAGAGGGGTGACAGCGGCTATGGAGACCCAGTACTTC.

V and J are TRBV5-4 and TRBJ1-2, with 9 bases lining up with TRBD1. CDR1 SGHNT and CDR2 YYREEE come from the germline V gene (reference sequence). This CDR3 spans 15 amino acids. The V segment lost 1 base and the J segment 8 bases; nucleotides outside the gene matches: 9. CDR3 region: CASSLPGQGSDGYTF. DNA for the CDR3: TGTGCCAGCAGCTTGCCGGGACAGGGTTCCGACGGCTACACCTTC.

V gene TRBV5-4 combines with J gene TRBJ2-7, with D perhaps assigned TRBD1 or TRBD2 (5 bases each). CDR1 is SGHNT, CDR2 YYREEE, per germline (reference sequence). V lost 10 bases to trimming and J lost 4 bases, with 12 bases between them. The CDR3 sequence is 11 residues long. CDR3 amino acids: CALGVGYEQYF. The CDR3 DNA reads TGTGCCCTGGGGGTAGGATACGAGCAGTACTTC.

The chain is built from TRBV7-9 and TRBJ2-3, with 7 bases lining up with TRBD1. Germline V lookup: CDR1 SEHNR, CDR2 FQNEAQ (reference sequence). This CDR3 comprises 15 residues. The ends lost 2 bases at V and 8 bases at J; junction bases unmatched: 10. CDR3 sequence (DNA): TGTGCCAGCAGCTTACTAACAGGGGCTTCAGGTACGCAGTATTTT. This codes for CASSLLTGASGTQYF.

The chain employs TRBV10-3 and TRBJ2-3; 10 bases align to TRBD2. The CDR3 covers 14 residues. V dropped 11 bases and J dropped 4; count of bases not matched to a gene: 9. Germline lookup yields CDR1 ENHRY and CDR2 SYGVKD. As DNA, the CDR3 is TGTGCCGTACTAGCGGGGAGAGATGCAGATACGCAGTATTTT. Translated, it gives CAVLAGRDADTQYF.

The chain carries TRBV27 and TRBJ2-7; perhaps TRBD1 as D (5 bases). Trimming left V 0 bases short and J 7 bases short, with 13 bases between. There are 14 residues in the CDR3. Per germline, CDR1 MNHEY and CDR2 SMNVEV (reference sequence). As DNA, the CDR3 is TGTGCCAGCAGTTTATCGCAGGGTGGGCATGAGCAGTACTTC. It yields the protein CASSLSQGGHEQYF.

V usage is TRBV9 and J usage is TRBJ1-1; unclear D gene. This CDR3 spans 11 amino acids. V was shortened by 10 bases and J by 2 bases, with 9 bases between the two germline ends. Germline-derived CDR1 and CDR2 are SGDLS and YYNGEE. In DNA, the CDR3 is TGTGCCTCCGGAGTCAACACTGAAGCTTTCTTT. Its protein product is CASGVNTEAFF.

The V and J genes are TRBV7-9 and TRBJ2-7; D unresolved. Germline V gene lookup returns CDR1 SEHNR and CDR2 FQNEAQ (reference sequence). Trimming removed 5 bases at V and 7 bases at J, with 12 bases between. The length of the CDR3 is 12 residues. CDR3 amino acids: CASSRMAEEQYF. The CDR3 DNA reads as TGTGCCAGCAGCCGGATGGCGGAAGAGCAGTACTTC.

This clonotype was observed a few times. The rearrangement uses TRBV7-2 and TRBJ2-7; perhaps TRBD2 as D (6 bases). V lost 5 bases and J lost 2, with 10 bases in between. The germline V gene encodes CDR1 SGHTA and CDR2 FQGNSA. CDR3 length: 13 residues. CDR3 nucleotides: TGTGCCAGCAGCGCCGGGACTGCCTACGAGCAGTACTTC. Translating gives CASSAGTAYEQYF.

J is TRBJ2-5 and V is TRBV11-1; 10 nucleotides align to TRBD1. Trimming removed 5 bases from V and 5 bases from J; junction bases left unmatched: 8. This CDR3 has 15 amino acids. From germline, CDR1 is SGHAT and CDR2 FQDESV (reference sequence). The CDR3: CASSDGGQGDETQYF. The CDR3 DNA follows: TGTGCCAGCAGCGACGGAGGACAGGGGGATGAGACCCAGTACTTC. The entire variable domain, with the rest obtained from reference TRBV11-1 and TRBJ2-5, is as follows: EAEVAQSPRYKITEKSQAVAFWCDPISGHATLYWYRQILGQGPELLVQFQDESVVDDSQLPKDRFSAERLKGVDSTLKIQPAELGDSAMYLCASSDGGQGDETQYFGPGTRLLVL.

Only one count was recorded for this clonotype. The junction shows a germline mismatch at one end, possibly a read error. J is TRBJ2-7 and V is TRBV29-1; TRBD1 matches at 7 bases. Germline CDR1 SQVTM, CDR2 ANQGSEA. CDR3 length: 13 amino acids. CDR3 amino acids: CSVEGQATYEQYF. CDR3 sequence (DNA): TGCAGCGTGGAAGGACAGGCTACCTACGAGCAGTACTTC.

V and J are TRBV4-1 and TRBJ2-1; D uncertain. The CDR3 is 13 residues long. V shed 4 bases and J shed 9 bases, with 13 bases lying between them. Germline CDR1 and CDR2: MGHRA and YSYEKL. The CDR3 sequence is CASSPRPAGEQFF. CDR3 bases: TGCGCCAGCAGCCCCCGGCCTGCCGGTGAGCAGTTCTTC.